This TCR beta chain comes out of a study of blood T cell repertoires in COVID-19. Whole-study context: Samples representing acute and convalescent COVID-19 were sourced from the United States, Italy and Spain. In each case, the material was cDNA or gDNA derived from T cells, B-cell-depleted T cells, or PBMCs.

J gave up 5 bases and V 4 bases, and 9 bases lay outside the gene matches. The CDR3 is 16 residues long. Germline V gene lookup returns CDR1 LGHDT and CDR2 YNNKEL (reference sequence). Repertoires were generated with immunoSEQ multiplex PCR, while TCRdb's copy carries only in-frame clones and drops some. The repertoire holds fewer than 300,000 clones, with around 78% as singletons. The chain joins TRBV3-1 (or the pseudogene TRBV3-2) to TRBJ2-5, with 11 bases fitting TRBD2. The TCR comes from a woman aged 70 to 79 with active or convalescent COVID-19. Source material: peripheral blood. Here the CDR3 DNA reads TGTGCCAGCAGCCTCAGACTAGCGGGGACTGAGGAGACCCAGTACTTC. Protein: CASSLRLAGTEETQYF.